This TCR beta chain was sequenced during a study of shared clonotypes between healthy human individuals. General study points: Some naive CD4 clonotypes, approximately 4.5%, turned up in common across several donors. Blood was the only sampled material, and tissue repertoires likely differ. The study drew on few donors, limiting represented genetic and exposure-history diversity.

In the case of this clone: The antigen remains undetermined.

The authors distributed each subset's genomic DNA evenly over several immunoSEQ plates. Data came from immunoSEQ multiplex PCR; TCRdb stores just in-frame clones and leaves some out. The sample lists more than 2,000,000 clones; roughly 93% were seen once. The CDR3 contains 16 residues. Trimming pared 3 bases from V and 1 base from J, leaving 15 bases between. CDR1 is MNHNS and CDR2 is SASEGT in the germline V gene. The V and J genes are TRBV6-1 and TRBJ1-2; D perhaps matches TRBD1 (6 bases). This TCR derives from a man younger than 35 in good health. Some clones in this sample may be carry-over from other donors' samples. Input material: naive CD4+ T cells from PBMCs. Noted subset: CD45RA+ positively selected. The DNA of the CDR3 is TGTGCCAGCAGTGACAAATTTGAGGGGGTTAACTATGGCTACACCTTC. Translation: CASSDKFEGVNYGYTF.